This T cell receptor beta chain was identified during a study of regulatory T cells in long-lasting Graves disease. Building of the TCR beta libraries involved iRepertoire HTBI primers and Arm-PCR of CDR3 regions. From the multiplex PCR reads, TCRdb called clonotypes with MiXCR, one entry per CDR3 protein. The repertoire holds 370,000 or so distinct CDR3 sequences, with around 15% as singletons. Time point defined: newly diagnosed GD, antithyroid drugs for less than 3 months. The authors made the TCR library using RNA they extracted from PBMCs. Worth noting for this clonotype: Its matching antigen is unknown.

Study-wide points: Favoring TRBV28, TRBJ1-2 and TRBJ2-5 was a feature seen in persistent disease.

V was pared by 5 bases and J by 2 bases, with 7 bases between. The CDR3 contains 13 residues. The data also belong to a second study, concerning T cells in Graves' hyperthyroidism and ophthalmopathy. That study adds: Uncontrolled infection, other autoimmune disease, pregnancy and lactation each barred patients from inclusion. Blood samples included most of the expanded thyroid clonotypes exceeding 0.001. Ophthalmopathy could be told apart from stable hyperthyroidism with a 13 V-J model.

The sequence came from a woman between 18 and 29 years old with Graves disease. The sequencing here drew on peripheral blood mononuclear cells (PBMCs), taken at new diagnosis, from a patient treated with antithyroid drugs. The chain carries TRBV12-3 or TRBV12-4 and TRBJ1-3; no definite D call. CDR3 sequence reads: CASSTGAGNTIYF. The CDR3 coding sequence is TGTGCCAGCAGTACCGGGGCTGGAAACACCATATATTTT.